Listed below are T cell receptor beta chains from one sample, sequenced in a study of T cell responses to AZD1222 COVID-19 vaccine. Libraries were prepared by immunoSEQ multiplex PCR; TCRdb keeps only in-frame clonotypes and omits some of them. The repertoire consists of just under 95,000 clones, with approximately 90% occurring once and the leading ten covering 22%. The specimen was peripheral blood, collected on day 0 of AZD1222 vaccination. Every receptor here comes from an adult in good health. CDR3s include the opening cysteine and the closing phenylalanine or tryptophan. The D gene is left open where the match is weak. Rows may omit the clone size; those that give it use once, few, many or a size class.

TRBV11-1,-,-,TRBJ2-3,TGTGCCAGCAGCTTAGGGGGGGCCGGAGATACGCAGTATTTT,CASSLGGAGDTQYF
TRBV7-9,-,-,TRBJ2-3,TGTGCCAGCAGCCCCCCAGTAAGGTTCACAGATACGCAGTATTTT,CASSPPVRFTDTQYF
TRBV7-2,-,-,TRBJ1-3,TGTGCCAGCAGGCGGCTATTCTCTGGAAACACCATATATTTT,CASRRLFSGNTIYF
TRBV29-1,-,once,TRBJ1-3,TGCAGCGTTGGATACAGAAGTGGAGGAAACACCATATATTTT,CSVGYRSGGNTIYF
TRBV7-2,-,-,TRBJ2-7,TGTGCCAGCAGCTCAGAGGCAGGGATCGTCGACGAGCAGTACTTC,CASSSEAGIVDEQYF
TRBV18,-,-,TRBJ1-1,TGTGCCAGCTCACCCGACAGCGCGGGGGAAGCTTTCTTT,CASSPDSAGEAFF
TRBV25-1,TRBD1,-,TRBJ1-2,TGTGCCAGCAGTGAATCTGGGACAGGAAGATCCTATGGCTACACCTTC,CASSESGTGRSYGYTF
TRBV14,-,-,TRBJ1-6,TGTGCCAGCAGCCTCGGGGTGGGTTCACCCCTCCACTTT,CASSLGVGSPLHF
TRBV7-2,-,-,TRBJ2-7,TGTGCCAGCAACAAACCCGGTGAGAGGGTGTCGTACTTC,CASNKPGERVSYF
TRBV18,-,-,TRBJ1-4,TGTGCCAGCTCACTCTTGAGGGGCACGGATGAAAAACTGTTTTTT,CASSLLRGTDEKLFF
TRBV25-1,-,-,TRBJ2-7,TGTGCCAGCAGTGAAGTCAGTTTTTCCTCCTACGAGCAGTACTTC,CASSEVSFSSYEQYF
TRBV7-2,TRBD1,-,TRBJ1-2,TGTGCCAGCAGCAGGGACAGGCTGTCTGGCTACACCTTC,CASSRDRLSGYTF
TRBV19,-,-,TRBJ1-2,TGTGCCAGTACCTGGGACCCACCTTACTATGGCTACACCTTC,CASTWDPPYYGYTF
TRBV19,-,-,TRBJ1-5,TGTGCCAGTAGTATGAGAAGAACGGGTCGGGGAAGCAATCAGCCCCAGCATTTT,CASSMRRTGRGSNQPQHF
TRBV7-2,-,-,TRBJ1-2,TGTGCCAGCAGCTTAGCAAGTGGCGGGAACTATGGCTACACCTTC,CASSLASGGNYGYTF
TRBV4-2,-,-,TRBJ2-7,TGTGCCAGCAGCCAAGATGGCGGCAGCGAGTACGAGCAGTACTTC,CASSQDGGSEYEQYF
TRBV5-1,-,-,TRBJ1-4,TGCGCCAGCAGCTTGAATCTGGGAGAAAAACTGTTTTTT,CASSLNLGEKLFF
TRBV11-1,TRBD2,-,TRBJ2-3,TGTGCCAGCAGCTTAGAACTAGCGGGGGGGACAGATACGCAGTATTTT,CASSLELAGGTDTQYF
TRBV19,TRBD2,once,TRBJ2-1,TGTGCCAGTAGTAACCTAGCGGGTTCCTCCTACAATGAGCAGTTCTTC,CASSNLAGSSYNEQFF
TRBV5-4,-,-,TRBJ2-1,TGTGCCAGCAGCTTGGAGTTGCAGGGGGGTGAGCAGTTCTTC,CASSLELQGGEQFF
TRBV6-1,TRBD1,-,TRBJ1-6,TGTGCCAGCAGTGAACTGGGACAGGGAGTATCACCCCTCCACTTT,CASSELGQGVSPLHF
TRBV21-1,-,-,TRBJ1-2,TGTGCCAGCAGCAAAGTCGTAGGGGCCGACTATGGCTACACCTTC,CASSKVVGADYGYTF
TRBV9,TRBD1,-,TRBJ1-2,TGTGCCAGCAGCTCAACAGGGGGCGACTATGGCTACACCTTC,CASSSTGGDYGYTF
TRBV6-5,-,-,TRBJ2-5,TGTGCCAGCAGTTTATCCTCCGGACAGTTTGGTGAGACCCAGTACTTC,CASSLSSGQFGETQYF
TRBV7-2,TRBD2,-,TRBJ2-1,TGTGCCAGCAGCTGGGCGGGGGGGCCAGGTGAGCAGTTCTTC,CASSWAGGPGEQFF
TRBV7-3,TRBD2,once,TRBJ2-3,TGTGCCAGCAAGAGCGGGGGGACAGATACGCAGTATTTT,CASKSGGTDTQYF
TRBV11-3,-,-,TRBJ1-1,TGTGCCAGCAGCTTAGATGGGGAAGGCGAGAACACTGAAGCTTTCTTT,CASSLDGEGENTEAFF
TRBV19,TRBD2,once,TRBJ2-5,TGTGCCAGTAGTAAGGCTTCTAGCGGGGCCCCCGGGGAGACCCAGTACTTC,CASSKASSGAPGETQYF
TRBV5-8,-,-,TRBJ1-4,TGTGCCAGCAGCCGCGGGACGGCGATTAATGAAAAACTGTTTTTT,CASSRGTAINEKLFF
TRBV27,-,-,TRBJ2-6,TGTGCCAGCAGTTTTCTGGACACGAGTGGCTCTGGGGCCAACGTCCTGACTTTC,CASSFLDTSGSGANVLTF
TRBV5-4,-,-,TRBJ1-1,TGTGCCAGCAGCTTGGAGCGGGGAACTGAAGCTTTCTTT,CASSLERGTEAFF
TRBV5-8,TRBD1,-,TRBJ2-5,TGTGCCAGCAGCATAGGGGACAGGGCGTACCAAGAGACCCAGTACTTC,CASSIGDRAYQETQYF
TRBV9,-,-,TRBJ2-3,TGTGCCAGCAGCGTAGGGCAGGGTAGCACAGATACGCAGTATTTT,CASSVGQGSTDTQYF
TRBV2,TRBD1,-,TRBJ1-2,TGTGCCAGCACCAGGGACAGGGAGTATGGCTACACCTTC,CASTRDREYGYTF
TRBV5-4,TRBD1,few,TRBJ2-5,TGTGCCAGCAGCACTGGGACAGGGGGCCGGGAGACCCAGTACTTC,CASSTGTGGRETQYF
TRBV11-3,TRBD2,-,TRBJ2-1,TGTGCCAGCAGTAGACTAGCGGGGGGGCCTGCCACCTACAATGAGCAGTTCTTC,CASSRLAGGPATYNEQFF
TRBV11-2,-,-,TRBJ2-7,TGTGCCAGCAGCTTAGATCTGAAGGGGCGGGAGCAGTACTTC,CASSLDLKGREQYF
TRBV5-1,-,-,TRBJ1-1,TGCGCCAGCAGCTTGACTTCCCCGGGACAAGGTGAAGCTTTCTTT,CASSLTSPGQGEAFF
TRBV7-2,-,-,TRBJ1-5,TGTGCCAGCAGCTTAGTCAATAGGCAGGTCCGTCAGCCCCAGCATTTT,CASSLVNRQVRQPQHF
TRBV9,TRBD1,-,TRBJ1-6,TGTGCCAGCAGCGCACAGTACAGGGGTGGGGGTTCACCCCTCCACTTT,CASSAQYRGGGSPLHF
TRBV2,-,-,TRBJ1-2,TGTGCCAGCCTCGGGCTAAGAGGGCGGGGCTACACCTTC,CASLGLRGRGYTF
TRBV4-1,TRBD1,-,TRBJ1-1,TGCGCCAGCAGACTACTGGGACAGGGTGGTGAAGCTTTCTTT,CASRLLGQGGEAFF
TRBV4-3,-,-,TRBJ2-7,TGCGCCAGCAGCCCTTCGCGGGGGCCCTACGAGCAGTACTTC,CASSPSRGPYEQYF
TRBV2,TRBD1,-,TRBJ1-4,TGTGCCAGCAGTGGGTCAGGGGGGCATGAAAAACTGTTTTTT,CASSGSGGHEKLFF
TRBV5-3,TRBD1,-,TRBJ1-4,TGTGCCAGAAGCCATGACAGGGACTTTGAAAAACTGTTTTTT,CARSHDRDFEKLFF
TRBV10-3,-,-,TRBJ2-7,TGTGCCATCAGTGAGGGTACTGACTCCTACGAGCAGTACTTC,CAISEGTDSYEQYF
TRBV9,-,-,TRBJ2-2,TGTGCCAGCAGCGTAGCTGAGGTCTCCACCGGGGAGCTGTTTTTT,CASSVAEVSTGELFF
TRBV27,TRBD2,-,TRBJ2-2,TGTGCCAGCAGTTTATGGGCGACTAGCGGCCTACCCGCCGGGGAGCTGTTTTTT,CASSLWATSGLPAGELFF
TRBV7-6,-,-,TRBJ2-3,TGTGCCAGCAGCTTGGGAGGGGGGGGAACCACAGATACGCAGTATTTT,CASSLGGGGTTDTQYF
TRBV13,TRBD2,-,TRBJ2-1,TGTGCCAGCAGCCCTCGGACTAGCGCCTACAATGAGCAGTTCTTC,CASSPRTSAYNEQFF